This T cell receptor beta chain was identified during a study of T cells in Graves' hyperthyroidism and ophthalmopathy. This clonotype came up many times. CDR3 size: 16 residues. Germline loops: CDR1 MNHNS, CDR2 SASEGT. V lost 2 bases to trimming and J lost 0 bases, with 10 bases between them. The TCR beta CDR3 regions underwent amplification using RNA transcripts as the source. The HTBI primer set drove a first-round RT-PCR of the TCR CDR3. TCRdb reprocessed the multiplex PCR reads via MiXCR and lists one record per CDR3 protein. The data contain about 610,000 distinct CDR3 sequences, about 15% of them singletons.

The sequenced material came from blood. The receptor comes from a middle-aged woman with Graves' ophthalmopathy. The chain joins TRBV6-1 to TRBJ2-2, with no clear D. The CDR3 sequence is CASSEIGSPNTGELFF. For the CDR3, the DNA is TGTGCCAGCAGTGAAATTGGAAGCCCGAACACCGGGGAGCTGTTTTTT.